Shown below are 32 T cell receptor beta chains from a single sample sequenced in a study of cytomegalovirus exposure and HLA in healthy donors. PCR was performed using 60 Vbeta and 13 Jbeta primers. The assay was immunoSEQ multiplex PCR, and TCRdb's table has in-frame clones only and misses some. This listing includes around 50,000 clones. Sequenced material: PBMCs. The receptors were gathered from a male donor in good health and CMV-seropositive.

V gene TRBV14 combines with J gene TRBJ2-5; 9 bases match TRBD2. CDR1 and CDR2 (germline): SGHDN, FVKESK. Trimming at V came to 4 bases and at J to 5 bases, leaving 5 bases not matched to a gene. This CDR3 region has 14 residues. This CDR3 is CASSRSGGPETQYF. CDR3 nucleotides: TGTGCCAGCAGCCGTAGCGGGGGCCCGGAGACCCAGTACTTC. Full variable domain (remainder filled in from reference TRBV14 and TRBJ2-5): EAGVTQFPSHSVIEKGQTVTLRCDPISGHDNLYWYRRVMGKEIKFLLHFVKESKQDESGMPNNRFLAERTGGTYSTLKVQPAELEDSGVYFCASSRSGGPETQYFGPGTRLLVL.

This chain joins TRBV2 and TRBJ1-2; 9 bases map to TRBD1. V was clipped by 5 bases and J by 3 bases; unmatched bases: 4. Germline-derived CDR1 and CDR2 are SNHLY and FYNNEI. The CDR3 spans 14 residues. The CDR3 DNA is TGTGCCAGCAGTTTGGACAGGGGCGACTATGGCTACACCTTC. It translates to CASSLDRGDYGYTF.

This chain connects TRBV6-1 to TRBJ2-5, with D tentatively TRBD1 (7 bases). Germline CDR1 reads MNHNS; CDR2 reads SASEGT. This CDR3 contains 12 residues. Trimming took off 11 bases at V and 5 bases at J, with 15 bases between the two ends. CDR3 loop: CAGGGGWETQYF. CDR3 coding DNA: TGTGCCGGAGGAGGGGGCTGGGAGACCCAGTACTTC.

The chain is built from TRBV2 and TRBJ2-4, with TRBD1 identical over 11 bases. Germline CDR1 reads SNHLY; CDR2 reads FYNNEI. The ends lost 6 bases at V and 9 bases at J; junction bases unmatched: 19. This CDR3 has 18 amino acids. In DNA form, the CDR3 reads TGTGCCAGCAGCCCCCGCGGACAGGGGGCGCTTAACCGAGGCATTCAGTACTTC. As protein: CASSPRGQGALNRGIQYF. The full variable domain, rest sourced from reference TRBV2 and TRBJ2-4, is EPEVTQTPSHQVTQMGQEVILRCVPISNHLYFYWYRQILGQKVEFLVSFYNNEISEKSEIFDDQFSVERPDGSNFTLKIRSTKLEDSAMYFCASSPRGQGALNRGIQYFGAGTRLSVL.

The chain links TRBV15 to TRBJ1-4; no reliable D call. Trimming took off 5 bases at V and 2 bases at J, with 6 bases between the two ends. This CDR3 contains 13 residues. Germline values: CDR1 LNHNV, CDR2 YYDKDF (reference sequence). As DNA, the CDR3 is TGTGCCACCAGCGCCCGGACTAATGAAAAACTGTTTTTT. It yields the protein CATSARTNEKLFF.

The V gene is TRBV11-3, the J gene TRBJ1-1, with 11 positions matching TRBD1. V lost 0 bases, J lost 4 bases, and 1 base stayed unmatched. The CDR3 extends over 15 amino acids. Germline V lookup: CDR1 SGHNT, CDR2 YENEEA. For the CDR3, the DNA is TGTGCCAGCAGCTTAGACGGGACAGGGGGCACTGAAGCTTTCTTT. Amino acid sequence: CASSLDGTGGTEAFF.

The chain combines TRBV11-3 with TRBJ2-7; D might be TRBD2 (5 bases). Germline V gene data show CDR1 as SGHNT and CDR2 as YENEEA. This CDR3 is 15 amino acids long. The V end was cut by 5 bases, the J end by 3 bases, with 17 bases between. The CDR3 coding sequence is TGTGCCAGCAGCAACCGCTTCGGGGATGTCTACGAGCAGTACTTC. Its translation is CASSNRFGDVYEQYF. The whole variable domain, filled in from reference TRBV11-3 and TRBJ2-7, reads EAGVVQSPRYKIIEKKQPVAFWCNPISGHNTLYWYLQNLGQGPELLIRYENEEAVDDSQLPKDRFSAERLKGVDSTLKIQPAELGDSAVYLCASSNRFGDVYEQYFGPGTRLTVT.

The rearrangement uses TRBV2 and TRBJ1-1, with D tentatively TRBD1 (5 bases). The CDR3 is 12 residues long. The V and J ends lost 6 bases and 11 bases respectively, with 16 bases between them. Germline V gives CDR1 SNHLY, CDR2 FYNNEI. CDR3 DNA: TGTGCCAGCAGAGCCTGGACAATCGGGGCTTTCTTT. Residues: CASRAWTIGAFF. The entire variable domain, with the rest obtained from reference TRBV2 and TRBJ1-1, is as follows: EPEVTQTPSHQVTQMGQEVILRCVPISNHLYFYWYRQILGQKVEFLVSFYNNEISEKSEIFDDQFSVERPDGSNFTLKIRSTKLEDSAMYFCASRAWTIGAFFGQGTRLTVV.

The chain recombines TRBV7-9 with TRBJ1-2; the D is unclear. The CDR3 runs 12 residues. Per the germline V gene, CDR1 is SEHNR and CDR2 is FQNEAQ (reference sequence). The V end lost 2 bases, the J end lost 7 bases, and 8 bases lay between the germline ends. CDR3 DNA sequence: TGTGCCAGCAGCTTACAGGATGCTGGCTACACCTTC. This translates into CASSLQDAGYTF.

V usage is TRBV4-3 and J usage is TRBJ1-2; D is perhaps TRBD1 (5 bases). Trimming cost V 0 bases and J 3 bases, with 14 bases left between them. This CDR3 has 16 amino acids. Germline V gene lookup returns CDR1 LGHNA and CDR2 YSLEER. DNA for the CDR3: TGCGCCAGCAGCCAAGAGTTACTGGGGGGGTACTATGGCTACACCTTC. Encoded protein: CASSQELLGGYYGYTF.

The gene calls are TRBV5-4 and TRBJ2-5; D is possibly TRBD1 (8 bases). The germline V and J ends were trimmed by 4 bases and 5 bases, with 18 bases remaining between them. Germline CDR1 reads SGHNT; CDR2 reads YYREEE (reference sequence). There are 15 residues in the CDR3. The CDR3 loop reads CASSVRDRTRETQYF. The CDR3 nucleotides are TGTGCCAGCAGCGTAAGGGACAGGACTAGGGAGACCCAGTACTTC.

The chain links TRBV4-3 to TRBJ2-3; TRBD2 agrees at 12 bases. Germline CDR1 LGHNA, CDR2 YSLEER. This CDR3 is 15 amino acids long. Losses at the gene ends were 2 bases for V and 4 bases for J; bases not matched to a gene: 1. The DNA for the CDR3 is TGCGCCAGCAGCCAACTAGCGGGGGGGCCAGATACGCAGTATTTT. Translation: CASSQLAGGPDTQYF.

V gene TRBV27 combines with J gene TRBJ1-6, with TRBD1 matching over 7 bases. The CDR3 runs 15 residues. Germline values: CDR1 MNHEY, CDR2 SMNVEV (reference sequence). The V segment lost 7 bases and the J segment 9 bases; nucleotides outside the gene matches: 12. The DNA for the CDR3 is TGTGCCAGCAACTCCGGGACAGCGCCGAGTTCACCCCTCCACTTT. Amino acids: CASNSGTAPSSPLHF.

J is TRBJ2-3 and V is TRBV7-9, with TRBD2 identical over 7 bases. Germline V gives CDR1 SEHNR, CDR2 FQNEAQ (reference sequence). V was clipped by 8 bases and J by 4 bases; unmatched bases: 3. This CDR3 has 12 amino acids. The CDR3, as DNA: TGTGCCAGCCTGCGGGGGTCAGATACGCAGTATTTT. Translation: CASLRGSDTQYF.

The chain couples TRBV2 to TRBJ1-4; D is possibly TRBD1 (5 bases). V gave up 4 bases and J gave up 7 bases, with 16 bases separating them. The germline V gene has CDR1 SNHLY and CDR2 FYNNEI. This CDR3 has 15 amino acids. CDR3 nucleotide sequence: TGTGCCAGCAGTGGTGGCCAGGGCACCTCTGAAAAACTGTTTTTT. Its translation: CASSGGQGTSEKLFF. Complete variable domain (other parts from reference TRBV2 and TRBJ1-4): EPEVTQTPSHQVTQMGQEVILRCVPISNHLYFYWYRQILGQKVEFLVSFYNNEISEKSEIFDDQFSVERPDGSNFTLKIRSTKLEDSAMYFCASSGGQGTSEKLFFGSGTQLSVL.

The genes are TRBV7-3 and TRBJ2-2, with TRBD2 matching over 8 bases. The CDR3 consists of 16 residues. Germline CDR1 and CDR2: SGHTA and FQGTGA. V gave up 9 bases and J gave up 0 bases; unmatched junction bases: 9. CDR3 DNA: TGTGCCAGTAGAAAAGCGGGGGCCGCGAACACCGGGGAGCTGTTTTTT. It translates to CASRKAGAANTGELFF.

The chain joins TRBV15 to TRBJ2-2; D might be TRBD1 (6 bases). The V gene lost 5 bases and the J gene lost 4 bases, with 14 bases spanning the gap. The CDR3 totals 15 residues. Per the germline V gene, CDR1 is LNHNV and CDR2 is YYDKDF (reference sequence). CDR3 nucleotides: TGTGCCACCAGCGGCAAAAGGGGGAGCACCGGGGAGCTGTTTTTT. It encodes CATSGKRGSTGELFF.

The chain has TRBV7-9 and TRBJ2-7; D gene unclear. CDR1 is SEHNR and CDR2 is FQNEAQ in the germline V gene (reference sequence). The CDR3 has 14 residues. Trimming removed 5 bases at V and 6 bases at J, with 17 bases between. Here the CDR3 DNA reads TGTGCCAGCAGCGTTACAATTCCCACTACCGAGCAGTACTTC. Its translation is CASSVTIPTTEQYF.

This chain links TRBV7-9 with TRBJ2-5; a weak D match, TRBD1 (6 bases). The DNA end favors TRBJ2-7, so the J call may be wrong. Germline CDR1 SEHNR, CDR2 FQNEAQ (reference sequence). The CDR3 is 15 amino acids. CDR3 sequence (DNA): TGTGCCAGCAGCCTGAAAGGGGGTGAAACCTACGAGCAGTACTTC. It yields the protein CASSLKGGETYEQYF.

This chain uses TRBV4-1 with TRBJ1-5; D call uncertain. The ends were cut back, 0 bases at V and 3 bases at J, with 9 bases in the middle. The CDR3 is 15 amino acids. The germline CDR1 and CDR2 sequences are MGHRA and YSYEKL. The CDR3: CASSQDQENNQPQHF. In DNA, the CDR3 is TGCGCCAGCAGCCAAGATCAGGAAAACAATCAGCCCCAGCATTTT.

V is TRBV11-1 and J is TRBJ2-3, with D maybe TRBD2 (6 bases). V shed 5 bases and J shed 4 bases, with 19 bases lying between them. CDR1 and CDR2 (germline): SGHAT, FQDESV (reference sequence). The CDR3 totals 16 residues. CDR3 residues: CASSPAWTPGADTQYF. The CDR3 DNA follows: TGTGCCAGCAGCCCAGCATGGACACCGGGGGCAGATACGCAGTATTTT. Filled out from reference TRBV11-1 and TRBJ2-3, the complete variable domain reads EAEVAQSPRYKITEKSQAVAFWCDPISGHATLYWYRQILGQGPELLVQFQDESVVDDSQLPKDRFSAERLKGVDSTLKIQPAELGDSAMYLCASSPAWTPGADTQYFGPGTRLTVL.

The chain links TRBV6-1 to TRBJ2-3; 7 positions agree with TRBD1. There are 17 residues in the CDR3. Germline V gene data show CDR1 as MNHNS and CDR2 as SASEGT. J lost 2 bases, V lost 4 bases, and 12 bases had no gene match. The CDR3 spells CASSVLQGPPSTDTQYF. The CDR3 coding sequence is TGTGCCAGCAGTGTCCTACAGGGGCCCCCTTCCACAGATACGCAGTATTTT.

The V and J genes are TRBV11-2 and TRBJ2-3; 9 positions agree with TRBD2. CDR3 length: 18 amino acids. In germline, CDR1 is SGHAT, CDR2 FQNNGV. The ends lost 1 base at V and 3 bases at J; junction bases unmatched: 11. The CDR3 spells CASSLGGRSGGNTDTQYF. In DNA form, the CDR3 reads TGTGCCAGCAGCTTAGGGGGGCGTAGCGGGGGTAATACAGATACGCAGTATTTT.

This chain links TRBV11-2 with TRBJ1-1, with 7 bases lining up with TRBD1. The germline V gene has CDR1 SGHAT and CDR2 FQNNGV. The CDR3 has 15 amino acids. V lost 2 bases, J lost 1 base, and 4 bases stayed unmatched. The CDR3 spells CASSLRQGSNTEAFF. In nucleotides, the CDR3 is TGTGCCAGCAGCTTAAGACAGGGCTCGAACACTGAAGCTTTCTTT.

Here the CDR3 reads CASSPTDRGTPLTEAFF. Written as DNA, the CDR3 is TGTGCCAGCAGCCCCACGGACAGGGGTACCCCTCTCACTGAAGCTTTCTTT. The chain is built from TRBV7-2 and TRBJ1-1, with TRBD1 matching 9 bases. Germline V gene lookup returns CDR1 SGHTA and CDR2 FQGNSA. CDR3 length equals 17 residues. The trim removed 5 bases at V and 4 bases at J, leaving 14 bases unmatched.

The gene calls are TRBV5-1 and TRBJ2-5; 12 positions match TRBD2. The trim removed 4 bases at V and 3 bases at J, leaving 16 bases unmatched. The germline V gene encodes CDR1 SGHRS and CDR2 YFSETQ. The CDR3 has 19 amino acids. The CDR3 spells CASSRRGLAGGYTEETQYF. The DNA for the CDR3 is TGCGCCAGCAGCCGACGGGGGCTAGCGGGGGGGTATACCGAAGAGACCCAGTACTTC.

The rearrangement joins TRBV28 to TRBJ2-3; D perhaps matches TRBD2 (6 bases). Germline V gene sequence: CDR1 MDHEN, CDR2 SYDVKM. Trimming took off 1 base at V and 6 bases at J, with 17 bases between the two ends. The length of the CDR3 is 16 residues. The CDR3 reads CASSLYGLYGGDTQYF. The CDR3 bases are TGTGCCAGCAGTTTATACGGGTTATATGGAGGGGATACGCAGTATTTT.

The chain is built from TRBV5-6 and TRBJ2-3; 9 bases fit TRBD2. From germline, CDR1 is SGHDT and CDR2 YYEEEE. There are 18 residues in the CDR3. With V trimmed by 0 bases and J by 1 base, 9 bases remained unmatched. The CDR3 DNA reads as TGTGCCAGCAGCTTGGTCGCCGGCGGGGGGGCTGGCACAGATACGCAGTATTTT. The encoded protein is CASSLVAGGGAGTDTQYF.

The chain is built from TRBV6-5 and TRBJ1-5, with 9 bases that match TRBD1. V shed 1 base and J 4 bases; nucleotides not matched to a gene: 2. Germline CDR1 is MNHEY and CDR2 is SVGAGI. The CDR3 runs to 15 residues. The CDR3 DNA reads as TGTGCCAGCAGTTACTTGACAGGGGGAAATCAGCCCCAGCATTTT. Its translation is CASSYLTGGNQPQHF.

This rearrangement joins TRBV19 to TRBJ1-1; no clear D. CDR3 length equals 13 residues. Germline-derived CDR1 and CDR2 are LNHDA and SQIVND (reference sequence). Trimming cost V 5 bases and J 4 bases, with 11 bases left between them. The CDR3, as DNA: TGTGCCAGTAGTCCCCGAACAAGCACTGAAGCTTTCTTT. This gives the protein CASSPRTSTEAFF.

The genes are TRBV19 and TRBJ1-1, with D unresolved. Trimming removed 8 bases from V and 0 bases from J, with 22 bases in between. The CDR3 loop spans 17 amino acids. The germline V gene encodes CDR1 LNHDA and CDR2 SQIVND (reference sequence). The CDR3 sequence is CASATIGAGGMNTEAFF. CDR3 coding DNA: TGTGCCAGTGCGACCATTGGCGCCGGAGGAATGAACACTGAAGCTTTCTTT.

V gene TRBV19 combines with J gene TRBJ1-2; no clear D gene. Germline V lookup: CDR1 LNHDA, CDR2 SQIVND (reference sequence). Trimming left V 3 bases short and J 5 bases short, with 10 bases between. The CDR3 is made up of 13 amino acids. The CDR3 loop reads CASSMRSFYGYTF. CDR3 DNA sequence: TGTGCCAGTAGTATGCGGAGCTTTTATGGCTACACCTTC.